One T cell receptor (beta chain) is described in this entry. Its antigen is undetermined. The record originates from a study of T cells expressing NK-cell markers. Study background: Seropositivity for HCMV was found in most of the eight sequenced donors, with one seronegative.

Per the germline V gene, CDR1 is SGHDN and CDR2 is FVKESK. This CDR3 contains 15 residues. TCRdb reprocessed the 5' RACE reads, with one entry per CDR3 protein and no DNA. The sample data list 150,000 to 200,000 distinct CDR3 sequences. Findings of the study overall: HCMV specificity of the expanded NKG2C+ T cell clones was not established. In a few donors, dominant clonotypes made up roughly 25-60.1% of CD3+CD56-NKG2C+ cells.

This clonotype was obtained from a woman aged 18 to 75 in good health. The material sequenced was blood T cells: a sorted CD56 or NKG2C T cell subset, CD4+ or CD8+ T cells, or bulk PBMC T cells (not recorded which). The chain uses TRBV14 and TRBJ2-4; the TRBD2 assignment by TCRdb is unverifiable without DNA. The CDR3 reads CASSPRTDAKNIQYF.